The 2 T cell receptor beta chains below all came from one sample that was sequenced in a study of T cell repertoires in cytomegalovirus infection. TCRdb independently ran MiXCR on the reads; one entry per CDR3 protein. The table lists 90,000 to 110,000 distinct CDR3 sequences, about 30% of them singletons. These TCRs' antigens remain unknown. The sequenced sample was CD8+ T cells from cultured PBMCs, obtained from culture after CMV antigen stimulation. The receptors originated from a human donor in good health (CMV status not recorded). Some clones in this sample may be carry-over from other donors' samples.

V and J are TRBV6-5 and TRBJ2-1; D perhaps matches TRBD1 (6 bases). V was pared by 5 bases and J by 3 bases, with 11 bases between. CDR1 and CDR2 (germline): MNHEY, SVGAGI. This CDR3 has 14 residues. This CDR3 reads CASSNRDNYNEQFF. In DNA form, the CDR3 reads TGTGCCAGCAGTAACCGGGACAACTACAATGAGCAGTTCTTC.

The V call is TRBV7-4, the J call TRBJ2-1; 7 bases are a match to TRBD2. The V segment lost 1 base and the J segment 5 bases; nucleotides outside the gene matches: 5. The length of the CDR3 is 15 residues. The germline V gene has CDR1 SGHVT and CDR2 SQSDAQ. In DNA form, the CDR3 reads TGTGCCAGCAGCTTAGTTCCGCGGGGGAACAATGAGCAGTTCTTC. This codes for CASSLVPRGNNEQFF. Based on the CDR3 plus reference TRBV7-4 and TRBJ2-1, the full variable domain is GAGVSQSPRYKVAKRGRDVALRCDSISGHVTLYWYRQTLGQGSEVLTYSQSDAQRDKSGRPSGRFSAERPERSVSTLKIQRTEQGDSAVYLCASSLVPRGNNEQFFGPGTRLTVL.